One TCR beta chain is described in this entry. What it recognizes is unknown. The sample comes from a study of cytomegalovirus exposure and HLA in healthy donors. Donors came from a validation cohort of fewer than 150 subjects, distinct from the first 666-subject cohort. Study conclusions and caveats: In vitro experiments confirmed that a few CMV-associated chains were specific for CMV antigens. Clusters of TCRs from the first cohort tended to co-occur in the 130 or so validation repertoires (as a later analysis found). The classifier, whose performance was assessed in both the original and validation cohorts, reportedly diagnosed cytomegalovirus status with high specificity and sensitivity.

CDR1 is SGHNT, CDR2 YYREEE, per germline (reference sequence). There are 12 residues in the CDR3. The V gene lost 5 bases and the J gene lost 5 bases, with 10 bases spanning the gap. The assay was immunoSEQ multiplex PCR, and TCRdb's table has in-frame clones only and misses some. The table includes roughly 350,000 clones, around 86% detected once. The sequencing sample was made of PBMCs. The rearrangement joins TRBV5-4 to TRBJ1-1; D not resolved. This receptor was taken from a young woman in good health and CMV-seronegative. CDR3 residues: CASSPGRTEAFF. The CDR3 region has the DNA TGTGCCAGCAGTCCAGGTCGTACTGAAGCTTTCTTT.